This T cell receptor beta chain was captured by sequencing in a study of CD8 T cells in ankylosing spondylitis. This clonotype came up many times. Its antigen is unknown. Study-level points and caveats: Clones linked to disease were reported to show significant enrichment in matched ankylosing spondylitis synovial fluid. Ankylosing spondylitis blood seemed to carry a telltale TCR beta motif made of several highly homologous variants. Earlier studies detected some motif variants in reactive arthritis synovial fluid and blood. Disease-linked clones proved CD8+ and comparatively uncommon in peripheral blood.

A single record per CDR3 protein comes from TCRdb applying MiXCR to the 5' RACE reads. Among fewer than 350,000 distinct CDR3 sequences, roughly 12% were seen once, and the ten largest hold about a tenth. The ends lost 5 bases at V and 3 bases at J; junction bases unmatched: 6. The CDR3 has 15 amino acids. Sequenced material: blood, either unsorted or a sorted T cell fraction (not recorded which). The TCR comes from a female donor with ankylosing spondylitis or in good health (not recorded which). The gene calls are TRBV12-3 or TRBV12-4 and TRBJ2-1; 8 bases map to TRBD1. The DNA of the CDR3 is TGTGCCAGCAGTGACGGGACAGGAAACTACAATGAGCAGTTCTTC. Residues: CASSDGTGNYNEQFF.